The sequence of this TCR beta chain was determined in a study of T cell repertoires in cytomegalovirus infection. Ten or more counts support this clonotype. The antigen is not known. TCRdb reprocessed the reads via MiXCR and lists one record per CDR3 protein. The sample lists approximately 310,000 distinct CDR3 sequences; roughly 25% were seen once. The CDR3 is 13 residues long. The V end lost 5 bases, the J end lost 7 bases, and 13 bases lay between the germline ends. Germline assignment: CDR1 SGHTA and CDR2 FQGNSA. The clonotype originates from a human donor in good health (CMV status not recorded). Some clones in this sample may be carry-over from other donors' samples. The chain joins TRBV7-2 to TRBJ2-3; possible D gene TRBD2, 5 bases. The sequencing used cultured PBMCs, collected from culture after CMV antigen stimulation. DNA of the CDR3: TGTGCCAGCAGCCCCCTGCCGGGAAATACGCAGTATTTT. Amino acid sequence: CASSPLPGNTQYF. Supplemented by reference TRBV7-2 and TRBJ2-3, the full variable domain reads GAGVSQSPSNKVTEKGKDVELRCDPISGHTALYWYRQSLGQGLEFLIYFQGNSAPDKSGLPSDRFSAERTGGSVSTLTIQRTQQEDSAVYLCASSPLPGNTQYFGPGTRLTVL.